This entry describes one TCR beta chain. This sample's treatment: randomized to nivolumab then ipilimumab (arm A) or the reverse (arm B). The table came from immunoSEQ multiplex PCR; TCRdb's copy has only in-frame clones and leaves some out. The table shows about 4,000 clones, with approximately 19% occurring only once. This sample stems from a study of sequential checkpoint blockade in melanoma. Trimming removed 3 bases at V and 1 base at J, with 21 bases between. Germline assignment: CDR1 SQVTM and CDR2 ANQGSEA. The CDR3 extends over 17 amino acids. The origin of this receptor is a human donor with melanoma. The specimen was tumor tissue (inferred from file names), collected from a patient given nivolumab and ipilimumab in sequence. V gene TRBV29-1 combines with J gene TRBJ1-1; D might be TRBD1 (5 bases). Here the CDR3 DNA reads TGCAGCGTTGAGGGGAGCAGCCTTAAAGGGGCGAACACTGAAGCTTTCTTT. Residues: CSVEGSSLKGANTEAFF.